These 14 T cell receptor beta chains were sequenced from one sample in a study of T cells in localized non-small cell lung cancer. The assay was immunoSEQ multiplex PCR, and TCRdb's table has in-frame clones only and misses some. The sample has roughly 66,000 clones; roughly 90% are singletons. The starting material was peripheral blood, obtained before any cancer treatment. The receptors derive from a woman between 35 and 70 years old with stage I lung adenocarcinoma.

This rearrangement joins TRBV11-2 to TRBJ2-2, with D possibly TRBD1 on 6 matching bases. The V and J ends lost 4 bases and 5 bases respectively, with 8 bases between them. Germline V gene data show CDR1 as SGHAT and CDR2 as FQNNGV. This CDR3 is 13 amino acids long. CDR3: CASSSTGTGELFF. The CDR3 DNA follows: TGTGCCAGCAGCTCAACAGGGACCGGGGAGCTGTTTTTT.

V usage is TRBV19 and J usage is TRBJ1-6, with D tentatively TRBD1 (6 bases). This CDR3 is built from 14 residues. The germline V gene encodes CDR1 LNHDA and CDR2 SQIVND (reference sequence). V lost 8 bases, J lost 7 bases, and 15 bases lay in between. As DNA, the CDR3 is TGTGCCAGTCATGCTAAAGGGGGGAATTCACCCCTCCACTTT. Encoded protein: CASHAKGGNSPLHF.

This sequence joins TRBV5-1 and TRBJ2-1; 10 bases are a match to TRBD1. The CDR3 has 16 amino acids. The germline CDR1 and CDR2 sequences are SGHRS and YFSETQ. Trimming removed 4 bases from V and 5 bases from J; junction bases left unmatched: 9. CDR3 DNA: TGCGCCAGCAGCACGGGCCGGGACAGGGGAAACAATGAGCAGTTCTTC. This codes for CASSTGRDRGNNEQFF.

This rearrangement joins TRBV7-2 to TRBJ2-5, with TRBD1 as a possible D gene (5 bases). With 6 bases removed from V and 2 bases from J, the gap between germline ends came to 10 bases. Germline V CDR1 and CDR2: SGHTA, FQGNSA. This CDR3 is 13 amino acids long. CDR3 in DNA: TGTGCCAGCAGTTACGACAGACAAGAGACCCAGTACTTC. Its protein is CASSYDRQETQYF.

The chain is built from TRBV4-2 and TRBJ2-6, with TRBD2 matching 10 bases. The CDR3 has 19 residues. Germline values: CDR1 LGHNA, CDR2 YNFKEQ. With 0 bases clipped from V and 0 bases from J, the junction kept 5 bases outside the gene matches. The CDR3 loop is CASSQDTSGTISGANVLTF. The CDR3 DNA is TGTGCCAGCAGCCAAGACACTAGCGGGACGATCTCTGGGGCCAACGTCCTGACTTTC.

The CDR3 region has the DNA TGTGCCAGCAGTTTCTCGGGGGGCGCGATGGAAGAGACCCAGTACTTC. This encodes CASSFSGGAMEETQYF. This chain uses TRBV28 with TRBJ2-5, with a weak D call TRBD2 (7 bases). From germline, CDR1 is MDHEN and CDR2 SYDVKM. The CDR3 loop spans 16 amino acids. V lost 3 bases to trimming and J lost 3 bases, with 17 bases between them.

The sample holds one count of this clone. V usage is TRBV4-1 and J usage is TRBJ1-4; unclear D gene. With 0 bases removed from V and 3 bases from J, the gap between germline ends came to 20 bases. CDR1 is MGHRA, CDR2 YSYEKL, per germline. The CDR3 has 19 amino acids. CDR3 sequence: CASSQDNGASFQANEKLFF. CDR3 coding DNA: TGCGCCAGCAGCCAAGATAACGGCGCCAGCTTTCAAGCTAATGAAAAACTGTTTTTT.

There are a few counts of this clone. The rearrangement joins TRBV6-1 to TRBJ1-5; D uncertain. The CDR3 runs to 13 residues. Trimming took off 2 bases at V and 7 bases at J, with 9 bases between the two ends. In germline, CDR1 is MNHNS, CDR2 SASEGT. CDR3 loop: CASSERVGQPQHF. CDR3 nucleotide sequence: TGTGCCAGCAGTGAACGGGTTGGCCAGCCCCAGCATTTT.

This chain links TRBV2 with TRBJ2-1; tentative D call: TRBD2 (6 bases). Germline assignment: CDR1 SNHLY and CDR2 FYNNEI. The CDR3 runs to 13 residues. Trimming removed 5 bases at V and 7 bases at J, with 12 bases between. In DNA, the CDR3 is TGTGCCAGCAGTTGGGACTCGGGGAATGAGCAGTTCTTC. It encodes CASSWDSGNEQFF. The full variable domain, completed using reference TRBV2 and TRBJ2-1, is EPEVTQTPSHQVTQMGQEVILRCVPISNHLYFYWYRQILGQKVEFLVSFYNNEISEKSEIFDDQFSVERPDGSNFTLKIRSTKLEDSAMYFCASSWDSGNEQFFGPGTRLTVL.

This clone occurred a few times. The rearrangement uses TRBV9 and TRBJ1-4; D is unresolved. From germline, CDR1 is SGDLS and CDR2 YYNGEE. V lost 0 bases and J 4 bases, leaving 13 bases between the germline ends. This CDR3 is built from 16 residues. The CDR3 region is CASSVGLSPYNEKLFF. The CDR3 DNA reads TGTGCCAGCAGCGTAGGACTGTCACCTTATAATGAAAAACTGTTTTTT.

This CDR3 reads CASRMEHTASPLHF. The CDR3 coding sequence is TGTGCCAGCAGGATGGAACACACGGCCTCACCCCTCCACTTT. J is TRBJ1-6 and V is TRBV6-5; D gene uncertain. V was cut by 6 bases and J by 10 bases, with 16 bases left in between. Germline-derived CDR1 and CDR2 are MNHEY and SVGAGI. CDR3 size: 14 residues.

The CDR3, as DNA: TGTGCCAGCAGTTACTCCTGGACCCCGGGGAGAGATACGCAGTATTTT. This codes for CASSYSWTPGRDTQYF. The chain is built from TRBV6-6 and TRBJ2-3; weak D call: TRBD2 (5 bases). This CDR3 has 16 amino acids. The V gene lost 0 bases and the J gene lost 5 bases, with 15 bases spanning the gap. Germline values: CDR1 MNHNY, CDR2 SVGAGI (reference sequence).

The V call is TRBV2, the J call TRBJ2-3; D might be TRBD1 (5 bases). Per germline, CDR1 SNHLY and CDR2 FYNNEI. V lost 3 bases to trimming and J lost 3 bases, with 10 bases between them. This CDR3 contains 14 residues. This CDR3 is CASSEDAGTDTQYF. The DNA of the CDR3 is TGTGCCAGCAGTGAGGACGCAGGGACAGATACGCAGTATTTT.

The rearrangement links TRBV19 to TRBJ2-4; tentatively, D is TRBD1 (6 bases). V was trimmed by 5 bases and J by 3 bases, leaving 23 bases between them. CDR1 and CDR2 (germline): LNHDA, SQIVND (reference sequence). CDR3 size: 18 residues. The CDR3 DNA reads TGTGCCAGTAGTTGGGGGAAAGGGGACAAGCGTGGCAAAAACATTCAGTACTTC. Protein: CASSWGKGDKRGKNIQYF.